This T cell receptor beta chain was captured by sequencing in a study of T cells in Graves' hyperthyroidism and ophthalmopathy. Notes on the study in general: Model predictions of ophthalmopathy came a median around 6.5 months before onset.

Trimming removed 5 bases from V and 2 bases from J, with 20 bases in between. CDR1 SGHRS and CDR2 YFSETQ come from the germline V gene. The CDR3 spans 16 residues. TCR beta CDR3 region amplification was performed from RNA transcripts. During a first-round RT-PCR of the TCR CDR3, the HTBI primer set was used. TCRdb re-analysed the multiplex PCR reads in MiXCR, keeping a single row per CDR3 protein. This table has around 190,000 distinct CDR3 sequences, about 17% appearing once. This clonotype was recorded many times. Antigen: not known. It was considered stable Graves' hyperthyroidism when ophthalmopathy did not progress within 18 months. The source of the PBMCs was approximately 10 ml of fresh peripheral blood.

The sequenced sample consisted of blood. The origin of this receptor is a woman in her forties or fifties with Graves' hyperthyroidism. The rearrangement uses TRBV5-1 and TRBJ2-7, with D uncertain. DNA for the CDR3: TGCGCCAGCAGGACCACCGCTGGGTCTCGAACCTACGAGCAGTACTTC. Translated: CASRTTAGSRTYEQYF.